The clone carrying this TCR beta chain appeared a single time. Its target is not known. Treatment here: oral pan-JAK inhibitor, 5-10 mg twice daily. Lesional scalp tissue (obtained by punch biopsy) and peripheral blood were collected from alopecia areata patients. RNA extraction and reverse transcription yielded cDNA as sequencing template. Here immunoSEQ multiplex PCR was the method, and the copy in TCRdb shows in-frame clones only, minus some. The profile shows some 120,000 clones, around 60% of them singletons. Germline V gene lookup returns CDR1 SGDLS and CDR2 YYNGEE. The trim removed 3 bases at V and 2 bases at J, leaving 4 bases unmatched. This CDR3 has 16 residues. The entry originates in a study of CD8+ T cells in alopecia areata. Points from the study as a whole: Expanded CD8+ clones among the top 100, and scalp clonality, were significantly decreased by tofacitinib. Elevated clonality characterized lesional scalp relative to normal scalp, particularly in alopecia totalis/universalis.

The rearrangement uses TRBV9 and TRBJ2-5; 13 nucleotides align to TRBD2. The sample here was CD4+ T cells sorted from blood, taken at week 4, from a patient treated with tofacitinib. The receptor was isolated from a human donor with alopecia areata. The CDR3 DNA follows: TGTGCCAGCAGCGAGAGGGGACTAGCGGGACAAGAGACCCAGTACTTC. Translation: CASSERGLAGQETQYF. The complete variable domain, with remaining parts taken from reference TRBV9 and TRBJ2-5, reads DSGVTQTPKHLITATGQRVTLRCSPRSGDLSVYWYQQSLDQGLQFLIQYYNGEERAKGNILERFSAQQFPDLHSELNLSSLELGDSALYFCASSERGLAGQETQYFGPGTRLLVL.